Ten or more counts support the clone carrying this T cell receptor (beta chain). Using RNA transcripts as the source, TCR beta CDR3 regions were amplified. The HTBI primer set drove a first-round RT-PCR of the TCR CDR3. From the multiplex PCR reads, TCRdb called clonotypes with MiXCR, one entry per CDR3 protein. This sample yields around 380,000 distinct CDR3 sequences, of which roughly 13% are seen a single time; about a fifth belongs to the top ten. The data derive from a study of T cells in Graves' hyperthyroidism and ophthalmopathy. The germline CDR1 and CDR2 sequences are SNHLY and FYNNEI. The CDR3 is 16 amino acids. Trimming shortened V by 6 bases and J by 6 bases, and 18 bases separated the two germline ends.

The chain combines TRBV2 with TRBJ1-6; D not certain. The sample taken for sequencing was blood. The receptor was isolated from a man aged 25 to 45 with Graves' hyperthyroidism that later progressed to Graves' ophthalmopathy. The CDR3 sequence is CASRKLTGSGNSPLHF. The CDR3 DNA reads TGTGCCAGCAGGAAATTAACTGGGAGCGGTAATTCACCCCTCCACTTT.